This T cell receptor (beta chain) was found in a study of shared clonotypes between healthy human individuals. The protocol was immunoSEQ multiplex PCR, while the TCRdb copy is restricted to in-frame clones and leaves out a portion. The data show around 2.5 million clones, approximately 93% seen once. To note about this clone: Other DNA sequences within the sample encode an identical CDR3.

CDR3 length equals 13 residues. Germline V lookup: CDR1 ENHRY, CDR2 SYGVKD. The junction had 5 bases not matched to a gene; V was cut back by 8 bases and J by 4 bases. J is TRBJ2-1 and V is TRBV10-3; 7 bases match TRBD1. Source material: naive CD4+ T cells from PBMCs. As for subset: CD45RA+ positively selected. The sequence was obtained from a man aged 18 to 29 in good health. Some clones in this sample may be carry-over from other donors' samples. The CDR3 DNA is TGTGCCATCTCCCGGGACAGTTACAATGAGCAGTTCTTC. Translating it yields CAISRDSYNEQFF.